A single sample is the source of the 27 T cell receptor beta chains below, sequenced in a study of shared clonotypes between healthy human individuals. Assay used: immunoSEQ multiplex PCR; TCRdb lists only in-frame clones, some missing. This repertoire shows about 1.5 million clones, 95% to 99% found once; its top ten account for 0.45%. Sequencing input: naive CD4+ T cells sorted from blood. This sample's subset: CD45RA+ positively selected. The receptors originated from a man aged 25-40 years in good health.

V is TRBV6-5 and J is TRBJ1-2; no definite D call. Germline V gene lookup returns CDR1 MNHEY and CDR2 SVGAGI. The CDR3 sequence is 12 residues long. Trimming shortened V by 8 bases and J by 3 bases, and 10 bases separated the two germline ends. The CDR3 here is CASRYLDYGYTF. CDR3 DNA sequence: TGTGCCAGCCGCTATTTGGACTATGGCTACACCTTC.

This clone has more than one count but fewer than ten. Other DNA sequences within the sample encode an identical CDR3. The chain recombines TRBV7-9 with TRBJ2-2; D gene unclear. V shed 2 bases and J shed 1 base, with 2 bases lying between them. The CDR3 consists of 13 residues. Germline loops: CDR1 SEHNR, CDR2 FQNEAQ (reference sequence). CDR3 DNA sequence: TGTGCCAGCAGCTTAAGGAACACCGGGGAGCTGTTTTTT. This sequence encodes CASSLRNTGELFF.

The chain carries TRBV18 and TRBJ1-5, with TRBD1 matching over 8 bases. CDR3 length: 16 residues. Germline values: CDR1 KGHSH, CDR2 LQKENI. J gave up 0 bases and V 3 bases, and 4 bases lay outside the gene matches. The CDR3 region is CASSPGQVNSNQPQHF. CDR3 in DNA: TGTGCCAGCTCACCGGGACAGGTGAATAGCAATCAGCCCCAGCATTTT.

The chain couples TRBV11-2 to TRBJ2-1; 14 bases are shared with TRBD2. The CDR3 length is 16 residues. The germline V gene encodes CDR1 SGHAT and CDR2 FQNNGV. Trimming took 3 bases from V and 9 from J; bases not matched to a gene: 7. CDR3 amino acids: CASSFSGLAGVGEQFF. The DNA for the CDR3 is TGTGCCAGCAGCTTCTCGGGACTAGCGGGAGTAGGTGAGCAGTTCTTC.

The chain has TRBV9 and TRBJ2-2, with TRBD1 matching over 7 bases. Germline assignment: CDR1 SGDLS and CDR2 YYNGEE. The CDR3 consists of 15 residues. Trimming cost V 0 bases and J 1 base; bases outside gene matches: 0. The CDR3 region has the DNA TGTGCCAGCAGCGTAGACAGGGGGAACACCGGGGAGCTGTTTTTT. Protein: CASSVDRGNTGELFF.

V and J are TRBV5-1 and TRBJ1-4; 10 bases match TRBD1. Germline trimming cut 2 bases from V and 0 bases from J; bases unmatched to any gene: 7. The CDR3 extends over 18 amino acids. Germline V gene lookup returns CDR1 SGHRS and CDR2 YFSETQ. DNA of the CDR3: TGCGCCAGCAGCTTAGGGGACAGGGGTGCGCCAACTAATGAAAAACTGTTTTTT. Translation gives CASSLGDRGAPTNEKLFF.

This chain connects TRBV10-3 to TRBJ1-1; TRBD1 might be the D (6 bases). V was cut by 2 bases and J by 5 bases, with 9 bases left in between. This CDR3 is built from 13 residues. Germline lookup yields CDR1 ENHRY and CDR2 SYGVKD. CDR3 protein: CAISEGGRTEAFF. In nucleotides, the CDR3 is TGTGCCATCAGTGAGGGGGGGCGTACTGAAGCTTTCTTT.

This clone was observed once. This sequence joins TRBV28 and TRBJ1-2; unclear D gene. CDR1 MDHEN and CDR2 SYDVKM come from the germline V gene. Trimming stripped 6 bases from V and 2 bases from J, with 7 bases between. This CDR3 comprises 12 residues. CDR3 sequence (DNA): TGTGCCAGCAGCAGTTTAAACTATGGCTACACCTTC. Its translation: CASSSLNYGYTF.

This clone was seen a single time. The V and J genes are TRBV7-9 and TRBJ1-1, with D perhaps TRBD1 (5 bases). CDR1 SEHNR and CDR2 FQNEAQ come from the germline V gene (reference sequence). Trimming left V 5 bases short and J 2 bases short, with 9 bases between. The CDR3 is 13 residues long. This chain's CDR3 is CASSRTINTEAFF. CDR3 in DNA: TGTGCCAGCAGCCGGACAATTAACACTGAAGCTTTCTTT.

This chain joins TRBV2 and TRBJ1-1, with D maybe TRBD1 (5 bases). The CDR3 runs to 10 residues. Germline-derived CDR1 and CDR2 are SNHLY and FYNNEI. V lost 8 bases and J lost 14, with 15 bases in between. CDR3 sequence (DNA): TGTGCCAGCTCCCTAGGGGAGTTCTTCTTT. The encoded protein is CASSLGEFFF.

The chain is built from TRBV27 and TRBJ1-2; D is perhaps TRBD1 (6 bases). The V end lost 4 bases, the J end lost 8 bases, and 17 bases lay between the germline ends. The CDR3 extends over 14 amino acids. Germline V lookup: CDR1 MNHEY, CDR2 SMNVEV (reference sequence). As DNA, the CDR3 is TGTGCCAGCAGTTCCCGGGACACTCGTAGCGGCTACACCTTC. It encodes CASSSRDTRSGYTF.

The chain has TRBV15 and TRBJ1-2, with TRBD1 matching 9 bases. Germline trimming cut 0 bases from V and 5 bases from J; bases unmatched to any gene: 4. Germline V gene data show CDR1 as LNHNV and CDR2 as YYDKDF (reference sequence). This CDR3 is built from 15 residues. The CDR3 sequence is CATSREVGTGYGYTF. The CDR3 region has the DNA TGTGCCACCAGCAGAGAAGTCGGGACAGGGTATGGCTACACCTTC.

The V call is TRBV10-3, the J call TRBJ2-2, with D perhaps matching TRBD2 (6 bases). The CDR3 runs 14 residues. Trimming left V 10 bases short and J 0 bases short, with 12 bases between. Germline assignment: CDR1 ENHRY and CDR2 SYGVKD. CDR3 region: CASSAGPNTGELFF. The CDR3 DNA is TGTGCCAGCTCGGCGGGACCGAACACCGGGGAGCTGTTTTTT.

On this clone itself: Other DNA sequences within the sample encode an identical CDR3. The J gene is TRBJ1-5, the V gene TRBV18; the match to TRBD1 covers 7 bases. Germline V gene sequence: CDR1 KGHSH, CDR2 LQKENI. Unmatched junction bases numbered 4, after V lost 4 bases and J lost 4 bases. The CDR3 length is 14 residues. The chain's CDR3 is CASSLTGDNQPQHF. Here the CDR3 DNA reads TGTGCCAGCTCACTAACAGGGGATAATCAGCCCCAGCATTTT. Using reference TRBV18 and TRBJ1-5 for the parts outside the CDR3, the full variable domain is NAGVMQNPRHLVRRRGQEARLRCSPMKGHSHVYWYRQLPEEGLKFMVYLQKENIIDESGMPKERFSAEFPKEGPSILRIQQVVRGDSAAYFCASSLTGDNQPQHFGDGTRLSIL.

This chain links TRBV6-1 with TRBJ2-7; 7 bases align to TRBD1. The CDR3 totals 11 residues. Germline-derived CDR1 and CDR2 are MNHNS and SASEGT. V lost 10 bases, J lost 3 bases, and 3 bases stayed unmatched. The CDR3 is CATDRVYEQYF. DNA for the CDR3: TGTGCCACAGACAGGGTCTACGAGCAGTACTTC.

The chain carries TRBV6-6 and TRBJ1-2; TRBD1 agrees at 8 bases. The CDR3 is 13 amino acids. The J segment lost 8 bases and the V segment lost 4 bases, leaving 6 bases of the junction unmatched. Looked up from germline, CDR1 is MNHNY and CDR2 is SVGAGI (reference sequence). The CDR3 DNA reads TGTGCCAGCAGTTCCACAGGGGGGGACGGCTACACCTTC. Translating it yields CASSSTGGDGYTF.

The genes are TRBV9 and TRBJ2-7; D unresolved. The germline gives CDR1 SGDLS, CDR2 YYNGEE. The CDR3 length is 13 residues. With 4 bases removed from V and 4 bases from J, the gap between germline ends came to 12 bases. In DNA form, the CDR3 reads TGTGCCAGCAGCAAAGCCCCACTTTACGAGCAGTACTTC. It yields the protein CASSKAPLYEQYF. Complete variable domain (other parts from reference TRBV9 and TRBJ2-7): DSGVTQTPKHLITATGQRVTLRCSPRSGDLSVYWYQQSLDQGLQFLIQYYNGEERAKGNILERFSAQQFPDLHSELNLSSLELGDSALYFCASSKAPLYEQYFGPGTRLTVT.

As DNA, the CDR3 is TGTGCCAGCAGCTCCCCGGGGGATACTAATGAGCGGGAGGGAGAGACCCAGTACTTC. Its protein product is CASSSPGDTNEREGETQYF. The chain has TRBV5-6 and TRBJ2-5; TRBD2 matches 10 bases. From germline, CDR1 is SGHDT and CDR2 YYEEEE. The ends lost 3 bases at V and 4 bases at J; junction bases unmatched: 18. The CDR3 has 19 amino acids.

The J gene is TRBJ1-1, the V gene TRBV6-5; D gene unclear. Germline CDR1 MNHEY, CDR2 SVGAGI. V lost 2 bases and J lost 12, with 10 bases in between. The CDR3 consists of 11 residues. The CDR3 nucleotides read TGTGCCAGCAGTTACAGGTCCATTCCTTTCTTT. Its protein is CASSYRSIPFF.

The chain links TRBV29-1 to TRBJ2-3, with TRBD1 matching over 10 bases. Germline values: CDR1 SQVTM, CDR2 ANQGSEA. The ends lost 6 bases at V and 3 bases at J; junction bases unmatched: 9. The CDR3 extends over 15 amino acids. For the CDR3, the DNA is TGCAGCGTCGAGAAGACAGGGGGCGGGACAGATACGCAGTATTTT. As protein: CSVEKTGGGTDTQYF.

The J gene is TRBJ2-7, the V gene TRBV7-3; 12 bases match TRBD1. The trim removed 2 bases at V and 7 bases at J, leaving 3 bases unmatched. The CDR3 has 14 amino acids. The germline V gene has CDR1 SGHTA and CDR2 FQGTGA. The CDR3 DNA follows: TGTGCCAGCAGCTTAGGGACAGGGGGCGAGGAGCAGTACTTC. Its translation is CASSLGTGGEEQYF.

The genes are TRBV10-3 and TRBJ2-1, with a weak D call TRBD2 (5 bases). V dropped 5 bases and J dropped 8 bases, with 13 bases sitting between them. The CDR3 consists of 13 residues. Germline V gene data show CDR1 as ENHRY and CDR2 as SYGVKD. The CDR3 DNA reads TGTGCCATCAGTACGACTGCGAGGGATGAGCAGTTCTTC. Protein product: CAISTTARDEQFF.

The V call is TRBV27, the J call TRBJ1-2; D remains unclear. The CDR3 sequence is 12 residues long. Germline V gene sequence: CDR1 MNHEY, CDR2 SMNVEV (reference sequence). V lost 4 bases to trimming and J lost 8 bases, with 11 bases between them. CDR3 in DNA: TGTGCCAGCAGTTCTTCAGGTAAAGGCTACACCTTC. It codes for CASSSSGKGYTF.

This clone occurred once. The CDR3 region is CASSGPLYNEQFF. CDR3 nucleotide sequence: TGTGCCAGCAGTGGACCCCTCTACAATGAGCAGTTCTTC. V and J are TRBV2 and TRBJ2-1; no clear D gene. Germline values: CDR1 SNHLY, CDR2 FYNNEI. The CDR3 contains 13 residues. The V and J ends lost 4 bases and 3 bases respectively, with 7 bases between them.

The chain couples TRBV10-3 to TRBJ1-1; D remains unclear. The V and J ends lost 4 bases and 0 bases respectively, with 6 bases between them. Germline CDR1 is ENHRY and CDR2 is SYGVKD. This CDR3 contains 13 residues. The CDR3 sequence: CAISGTLNTEAFF. DNA of the CDR3: TGTGCCATCAGTGGCACCTTGAACACTGAAGCTTTCTTT.

The rearrangement links TRBV29-1 to TRBJ2-3, with 11 bases fitting TRBD2. The V gene end was trimmed by 3 bases and the J gene end by 3 bases; junction bases not matched to a gene: 8. Germline V gene sequence: CDR1 SQVTM, CDR2 ANQGSEA. CDR3 size: 16 residues. CDR3 amino acids: CSVEKVAGGITDTQYF. The DNA for the CDR3 is TGCAGCGTTGAGAAGGTAGCGGGAGGGATAACAGATACGCAGTATTTT.

This sequence joins TRBV29-1 and TRBJ2-6; D not certain. The V and J ends lost 2 bases and 0 bases respectively, with 8 bases between them. The CDR3 spans 15 residues. In germline, CDR1 is SQVTM, CDR2 ANQGSEA. The CDR3 DNA sequence: TGCAGCGTTGAACTTCGGATCTCTGGGGCCAACGTCCTGACTTTC. This gives the protein CSVELRISGANVLTF. The whole variable domain, remainder taken from reference TRBV29-1 and TRBJ2-6, is SAVISQKPSRDICQRGTSLTIQCQVDSQVTMMFWYRQQPGQSLTLIATANQGSEATYESGFVIDKFPISRPNLTFSTLTVSNMSPEDSSIYLCSVELRISGANVLTFGAGSRLTVL.